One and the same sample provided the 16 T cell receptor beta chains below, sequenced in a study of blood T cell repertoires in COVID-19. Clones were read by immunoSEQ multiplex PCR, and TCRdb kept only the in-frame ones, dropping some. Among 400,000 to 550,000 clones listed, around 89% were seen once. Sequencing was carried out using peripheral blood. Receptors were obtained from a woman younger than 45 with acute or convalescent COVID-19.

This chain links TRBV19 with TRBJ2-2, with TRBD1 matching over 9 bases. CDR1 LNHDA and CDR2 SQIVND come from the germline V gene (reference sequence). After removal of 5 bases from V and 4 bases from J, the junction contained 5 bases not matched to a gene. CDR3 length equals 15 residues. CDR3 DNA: TGTGCCAGTAGTTCACAGGGGGCGGGCACCGGGGAGCTGTTTTTT. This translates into CASSSQGAGTGELFF.

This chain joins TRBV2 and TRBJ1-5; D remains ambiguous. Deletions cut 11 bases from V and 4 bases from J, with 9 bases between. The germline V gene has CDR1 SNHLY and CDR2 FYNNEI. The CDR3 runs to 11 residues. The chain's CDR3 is CAGGQNQPQHF. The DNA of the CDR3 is TGTGCCGGAGGTCAGAATCAGCCCCAGCATTTT.

As DNA, the CDR3 is TGTGCCACCAGCAGGGAGGAGCCCTTCTCCTACAATGAGCAGTTCTTC. Amino acids: CATSREEPFSYNEQFF. This sequence joins TRBV15 and TRBJ2-1; D may be TRBD2 (5 bases). CDR1 and CDR2 from the germline V gene are LNHNV and YYDKDF (reference sequence). V lost 3 bases and J 0 bases, leaving 12 bases between the germline ends. This CDR3 has 16 residues.

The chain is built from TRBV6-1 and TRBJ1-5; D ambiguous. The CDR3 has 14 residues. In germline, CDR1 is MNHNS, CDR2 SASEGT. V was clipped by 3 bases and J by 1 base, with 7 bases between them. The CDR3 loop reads CASSDRGSNQPQHF. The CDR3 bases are TGTGCCAGCAGTGATCGAGGGAGCAATCAGCCCCAGCATTTT.

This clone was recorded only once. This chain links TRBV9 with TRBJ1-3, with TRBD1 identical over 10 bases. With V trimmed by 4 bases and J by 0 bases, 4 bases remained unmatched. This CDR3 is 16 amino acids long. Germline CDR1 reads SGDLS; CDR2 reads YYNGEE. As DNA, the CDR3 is TGTGCCAGCAGCCGACAGGGGGCCTCCTCTGGAAACACCATATATTTT. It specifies CASSRQGASSGNTIYF.

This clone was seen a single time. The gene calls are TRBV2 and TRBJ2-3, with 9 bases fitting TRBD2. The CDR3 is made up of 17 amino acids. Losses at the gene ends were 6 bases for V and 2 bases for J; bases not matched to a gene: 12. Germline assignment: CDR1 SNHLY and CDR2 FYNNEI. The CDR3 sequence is CASRLGTSSFYTDTQYF. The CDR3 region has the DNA TGTGCCAGCAGACTTGGGACTAGCTCGTTTTACACAGATACGCAGTATTTT.

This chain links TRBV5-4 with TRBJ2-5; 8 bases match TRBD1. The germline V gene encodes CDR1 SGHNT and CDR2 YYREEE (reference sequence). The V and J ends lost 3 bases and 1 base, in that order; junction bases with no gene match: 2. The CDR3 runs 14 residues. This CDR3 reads CASSSGQVQETQYF. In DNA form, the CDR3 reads TGTGCCAGCAGCTCGGGACAGGTCCAAGAGACCCAGTACTTC. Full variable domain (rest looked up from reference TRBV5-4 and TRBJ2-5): ETGVTQSPTHLIKTRGQQVTLRCSSQSGHNTVSWYQQALGQGPQFIFQYYREEENGRGNFPPRFSGLQFPNYSSELNVNALELDDSALYLCASSSGQVQETQYFGPGTRLLVL.

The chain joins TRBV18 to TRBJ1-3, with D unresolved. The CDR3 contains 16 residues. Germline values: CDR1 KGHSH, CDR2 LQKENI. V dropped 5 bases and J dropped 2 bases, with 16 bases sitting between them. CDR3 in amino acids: CASSTSTHRTGNTIYF. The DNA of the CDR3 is TGTGCCAGCTCAACCTCAACTCACAGAACTGGAAACACCATATATTTT.

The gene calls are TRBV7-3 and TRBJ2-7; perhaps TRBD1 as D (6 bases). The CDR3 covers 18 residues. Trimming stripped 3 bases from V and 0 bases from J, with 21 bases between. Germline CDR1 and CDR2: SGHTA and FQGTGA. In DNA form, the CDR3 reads TGTGCCAGCAGCTTTTCGGGACAAGGGGACCGGAGCTCCTACGAGCAGTACTTC. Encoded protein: CASSFSGQGDRSSYEQYF.

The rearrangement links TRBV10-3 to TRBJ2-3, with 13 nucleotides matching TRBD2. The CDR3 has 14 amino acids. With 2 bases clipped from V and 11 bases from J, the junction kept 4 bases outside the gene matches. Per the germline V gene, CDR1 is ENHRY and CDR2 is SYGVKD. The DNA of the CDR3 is TGTGCCATCAGTGAGGGACTAGCGGGGGCCCTGCAGTATTTT. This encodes CAISEGLAGALQYF.

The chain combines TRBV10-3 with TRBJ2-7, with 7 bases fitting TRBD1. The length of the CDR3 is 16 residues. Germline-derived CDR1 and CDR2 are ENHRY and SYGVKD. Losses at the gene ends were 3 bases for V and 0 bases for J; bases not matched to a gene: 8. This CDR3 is CAISDHSGQSSYEQYF. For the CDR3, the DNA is TGTGCCATCAGTGATCACTCGGGACAGAGCTCCTACGAGCAGTACTTC.

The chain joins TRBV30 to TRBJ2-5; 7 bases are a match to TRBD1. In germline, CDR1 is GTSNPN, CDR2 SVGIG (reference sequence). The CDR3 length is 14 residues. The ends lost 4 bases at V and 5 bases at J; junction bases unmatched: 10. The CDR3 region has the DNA TGTGCCTGGACTCCTGGGACAGTCCGGGAGACCCAGTACTTC. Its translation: CAWTPGTVRETQYF.

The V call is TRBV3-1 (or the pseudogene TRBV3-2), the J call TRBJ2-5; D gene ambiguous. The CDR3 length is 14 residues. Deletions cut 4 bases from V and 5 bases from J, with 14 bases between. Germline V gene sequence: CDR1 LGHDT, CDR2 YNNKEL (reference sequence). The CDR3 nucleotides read TGTGCCAGCAGCCCCGAACTGGTCCTGGAGACCCAGTACTTC. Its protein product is CASSPELVLETQYF.

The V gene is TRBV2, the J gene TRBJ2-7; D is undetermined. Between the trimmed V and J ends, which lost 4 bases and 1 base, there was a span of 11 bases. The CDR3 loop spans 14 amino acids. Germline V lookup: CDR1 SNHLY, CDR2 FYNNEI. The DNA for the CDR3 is TGTGCCAGCAGTGGAACAGTAACTTCCTACGAGCAGTACTTC. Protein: CASSGTVTSYEQYF.

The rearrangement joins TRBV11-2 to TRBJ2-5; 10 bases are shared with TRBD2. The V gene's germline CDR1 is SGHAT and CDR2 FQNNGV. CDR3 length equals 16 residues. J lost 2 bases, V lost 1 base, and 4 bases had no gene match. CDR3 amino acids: CASSLGTSGYQETQYF. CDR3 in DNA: TGTGCCAGCAGCTTAGGGACTAGCGGTTATCAAGAGACCCAGTACTTC.

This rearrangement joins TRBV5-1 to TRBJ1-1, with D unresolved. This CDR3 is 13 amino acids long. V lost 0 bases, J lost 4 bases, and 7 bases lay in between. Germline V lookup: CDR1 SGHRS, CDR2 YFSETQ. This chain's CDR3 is CASSLGFGTEAFF. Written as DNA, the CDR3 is TGCGCCAGCAGCTTGGGGTTCGGCACTGAAGCTTTCTTT.